This TCR beta chain emerged from a study of vaccination effects on CD4 cells after COVID-19. This clone showed up just once. Its cognate antigen is unknown. Culture proceeded for 10 days, and CD4+ T cells were then isolated. Participants completed two doses of the BNT162b2 or mRNA-1273 vaccine. Nucleocapsid antibodies stayed negative before and after vaccination, showing no earlier SARS-CoV-2 infection. Data came from immunoSEQ multiplex PCR; TCRdb stores just in-frame clones and leaves some out. The repertoire holds fewer than 55,000 clones, with under 80% as singletons. This CDR3 spans 15 amino acids. Germline V gene lookup returns CDR1 LGHNT and CDR2 FRNRAP. V lost 3 bases and J 5 bases, leaving 16 bases between the germline ends.

This sequence originates from a human donor who received a COVID-19 vaccine. The chain joins TRBV12-5 to TRBJ2-5; D could derive from TRBD1 or TRBD2 (5 bases each). The sample in question was CD4+ T cells from PBMCs cultured without peptide, obtained after COVID-19 vaccination. The CDR3 protein is CASGFGTGAGETQYF. DNA of the CDR3: TGTGCTAGTGGTTTTGGTACCGGGGCCGGGGAGACCCAGTACTTC.